This entry lists 10 T cell receptor beta chains sequenced from one sample in a study of PD-L1 blockade in urothelial cancer. Measured with immunoSEQ multiplex PCR; TCRdb has only the in-frame clones, and not every one. This repertoire shows 100,000 to 150,000 clones, about four fifths found once; its top ten account for 3.2%. Time point noted: pretreatment peripheral blood. This sample comprised PBMCs, obtained around atezolizumab (anti-PD-L1) treatment. The source is a man aged 50 to 60 with urothelial cancer.

The chain carries TRBV19 and TRBJ1-6; 8 positions match TRBD1. V shed 5 bases and J 9 bases; nucleotides not matched to a gene: 9. CDR3 length equals 15 residues. The germline V gene encodes CDR1 LNHDA and CDR2 SQIVND (reference sequence). The CDR3 protein is CASSGTGTGLSPLHF. DNA for the CDR3: TGTGCCAGTAGTGGGACCGGGACAGGCCTTTCACCCCTCCACTTT.

The CDR3 here is CASRTGGTLGYTF. The CDR3 coding sequence is TGTGCCAGCAGGACAGGGGGAACGTTGGGCTACACCTTC. The chain has TRBV6-1 and TRBJ1-2; TRBD1 matches at 9 bases. The V and J ends lost 6 bases and 8 bases, in that order; junction bases with no gene match: 7. Germline assignment: CDR1 MNHNS and CDR2 SASEGT. The CDR3 runs to 13 residues.

V usage is TRBV18 and J usage is TRBJ2-1, with a possible D match to TRBD1 (6 bases). This CDR3 comprises 16 residues. Trimming took off 4 bases at V and 3 bases at J, with 16 bases between the two ends. Germline CDR1 KGHSH, CDR2 LQKENI. The CDR3 is CASSHWTADIYNEQFF. The DNA for the CDR3 is TGTGCCAGCTCACATTGGACAGCGGACATCTACAATGAGCAGTTCTTC.

The chain combines TRBV7-9 with TRBJ2-7; tentatively, D is TRBD2 (6 bases). The V gene's germline CDR1 is SEHNR and CDR2 FQNEAQ (reference sequence). The ends were cut back, 4 bases at V and 3 bases at J, with 13 bases in the middle. This CDR3 is built from 14 residues. The CDR3 DNA follows: TGTGCCAGCAGCTGGTTTGGCGGGGACTACGAGCAGTACTTC. This translates into CASSWFGGDYEQYF.

J is TRBJ2-3 and V is TRBV19, with D hard to call. The CDR3 length is 11 residues. Germline V gene sequence: CDR1 LNHDA, CDR2 SQIVND (reference sequence). V was shortened by 6 bases and J by 6 bases, with 7 bases between the two germline ends. The CDR3: CASRLFDTQYF. The CDR3 DNA sequence: TGTGCCAGTAGGCTATTTGATACGCAGTATTTT.

Points on this clone: This sample includes further DNA sequences coding for the same CDR3. V is TRBV6-1 and J is TRBJ1-1, with 8 bases matching TRBD1. This CDR3 has 13 residues. Trimming took 4 bases from V and 4 from J; bases not matched to a gene: 2. Germline-derived CDR1 and CDR2 are MNHNS and SASEGT. The CDR3 DNA reads as TGTGCCAGCAGTGGAACAGGGGGCACTGAAGCTTTCTTT. Translated, it gives CASSGTGGTEAFF.

The chain recombines TRBV11-3 with TRBJ2-1; 9 bases agree with TRBD2. The CDR3 extends over 15 amino acids. V gave up 1 base and J gave up 6 bases; unmatched junction bases: 4. CDR1 and CDR2 (germline): SGHNT, YENEEA. The DNA for the CDR3 is TGTGCCAGCAGCTTAGGGCTAGCGGGAATCAATGAGCAGTTCTTC. This sequence encodes CASSLGLAGINEQFF.

V is TRBV9 and J is TRBJ2-7; D may be TRBD1 (6 bases). V dropped 4 bases and J dropped 3 bases, with 14 bases sitting between them. The CDR3 has 14 amino acids. Per the germline V gene, CDR1 is SGDLS and CDR2 is YYNGEE. The CDR3 coding sequence is TGTGCCAGCAGCCCACTTGGGGGCTTCTACGAGCAGTACTTC. It encodes CASSPLGGFYEQYF.

V is TRBV10-2 and J is TRBJ2-7, with 8 positions matching TRBD2. Germline-derived CDR1 and CDR2 are WSHSY and SAAADI. The CDR3 extends over 14 amino acids. Trimming took 9 bases from V and 0 from J; bases not matched to a gene: 7. CDR3 bases: TGCGCCAGTGGGGGGGGGACTAGCTCCTACGAGCAGTACTTC. It translates to CASGGGTSSYEQYF.

J is TRBJ1-5 and V is TRBV2, with D maybe TRBD1 (6 bases). Trimming stripped 5 bases from V and 6 bases from J, with 14 bases between. The V gene's germline CDR1 is SNHLY and CDR2 FYNNEI. CDR3 length: 14 residues. In DNA form, the CDR3 reads TGTGCCAGCAGTTTAAAACAGGGTATTCAGCCCCAGCATTTT. It is translated as CASSLKQGIQPQHF.